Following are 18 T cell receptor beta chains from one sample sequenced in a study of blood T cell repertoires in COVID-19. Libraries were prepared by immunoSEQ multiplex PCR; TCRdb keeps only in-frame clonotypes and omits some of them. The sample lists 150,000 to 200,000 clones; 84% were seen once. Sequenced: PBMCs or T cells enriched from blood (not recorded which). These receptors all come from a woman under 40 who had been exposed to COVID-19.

CDR3 coding DNA: TGTGCCAGCAGCTCCGACATTAACTATGGCTACACCTTC. This sequence encodes CASSSDINYGYTF. This sequence joins TRBV25-1 and TRBJ1-2; D unclear. Germline CDR1 and CDR2: MGHDK and SYGVNS. The V gene lost 6 bases and the J gene lost 1 base, with 9 bases spanning the gap. This CDR3 contains 13 residues.

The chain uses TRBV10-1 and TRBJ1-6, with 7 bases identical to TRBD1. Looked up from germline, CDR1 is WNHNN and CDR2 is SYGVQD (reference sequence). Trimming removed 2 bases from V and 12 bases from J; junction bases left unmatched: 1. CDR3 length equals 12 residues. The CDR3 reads CASSEGTEPLHF. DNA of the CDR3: TGCGCCAGCAGTGAGGGGACAGAACCCCTCCACTTT.

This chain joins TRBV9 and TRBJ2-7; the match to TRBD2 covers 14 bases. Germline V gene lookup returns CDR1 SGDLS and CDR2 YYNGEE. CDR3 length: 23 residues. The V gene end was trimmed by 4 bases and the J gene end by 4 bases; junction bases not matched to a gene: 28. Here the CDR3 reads CASSKRTGELIGTSGGNLYEQYF. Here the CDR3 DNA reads TGTGCCAGCAGCAAACGGACAGGGGAGCTTATTGGGACTAGCGGGGGTAACCTTTACGAGCAGTACTTC.

Here the CDR3 DNA reads TGCGCCAGCAGCTTGGCACCTAGCGGGGGGGCCCGGGAGACCCAGTACTTC. This codes for CASSLAPSGGARETQYF. The chain uses TRBV5-1 and TRBJ2-5, with TRBD2 matching 12 bases. The CDR3 sequence is 17 residues long. With V trimmed by 0 bases and J by 5 bases, 8 bases remained unmatched. Germline V gives CDR1 SGHRS, CDR2 YFSETQ.

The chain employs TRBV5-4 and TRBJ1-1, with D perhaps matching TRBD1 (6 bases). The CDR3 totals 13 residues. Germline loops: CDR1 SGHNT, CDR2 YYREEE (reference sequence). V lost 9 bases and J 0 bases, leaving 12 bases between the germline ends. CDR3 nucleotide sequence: TGTGCCACCGCGGACAGTATGAACACTGAAGCTTTCTTT. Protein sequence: CATADSMNTEAFF.

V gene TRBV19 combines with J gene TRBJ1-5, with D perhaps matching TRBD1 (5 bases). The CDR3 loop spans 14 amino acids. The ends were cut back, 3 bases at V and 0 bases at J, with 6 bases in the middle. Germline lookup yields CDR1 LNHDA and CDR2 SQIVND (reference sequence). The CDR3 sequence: CASSMGGSNQPQHF. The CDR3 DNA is TGTGCCAGTAGTATGGGGGGTAGCAATCAGCCCCAGCATTTT.

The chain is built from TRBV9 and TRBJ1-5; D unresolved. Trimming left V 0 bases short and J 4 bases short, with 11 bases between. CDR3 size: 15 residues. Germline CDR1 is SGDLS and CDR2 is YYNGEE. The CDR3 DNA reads TGTGCCAGCAGCGTAGGGGTCACTAAGAATCAGCCCCAGCATTTT. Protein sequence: CASSVGVTKNQPQHF.

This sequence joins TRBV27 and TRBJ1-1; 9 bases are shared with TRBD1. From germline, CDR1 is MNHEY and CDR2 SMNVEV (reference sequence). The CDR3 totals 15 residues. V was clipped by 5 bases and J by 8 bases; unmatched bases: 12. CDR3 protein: CASSPLTGGRSEAFF. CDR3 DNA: TGTGCCAGCAGTCCCCTGACAGGGGGAAGATCAGAAGCTTTCTTT.

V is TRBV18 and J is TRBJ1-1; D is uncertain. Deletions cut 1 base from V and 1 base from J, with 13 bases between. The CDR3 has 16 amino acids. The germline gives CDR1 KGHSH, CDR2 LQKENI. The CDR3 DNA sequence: TGTGCCAGCTCACCACGGCCGGCAGGATCGAACACTGAAGCTTTCTTT. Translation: CASSPRPAGSNTEAFF.

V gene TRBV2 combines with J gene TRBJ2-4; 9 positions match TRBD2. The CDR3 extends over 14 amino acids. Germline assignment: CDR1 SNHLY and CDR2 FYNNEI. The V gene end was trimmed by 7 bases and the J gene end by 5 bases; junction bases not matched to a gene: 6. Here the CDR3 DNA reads TGTGCCAGCACATGGGGACTAGCACAAAACATTCAGTACTTC. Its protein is CASTWGLAQNIQYF. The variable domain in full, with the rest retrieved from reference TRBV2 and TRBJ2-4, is EPEVTQTPSHQVTQMGQEVILRCVPISNHLYFYWYRQILGQKVEFLVSFYNNEISEKSEIFDDQFSVERPDGSNFTLKIRSTKLEDSAMYFCASTWGLAQNIQYFGAGTRLSVL.

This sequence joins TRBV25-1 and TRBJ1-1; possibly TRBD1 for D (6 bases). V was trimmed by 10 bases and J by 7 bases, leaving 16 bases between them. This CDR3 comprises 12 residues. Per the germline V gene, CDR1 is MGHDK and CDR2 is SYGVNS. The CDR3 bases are TGTGCCAACCCGCTACAGGGCATTGAAGCTTTCTTT. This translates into CANPLQGIEAFF.

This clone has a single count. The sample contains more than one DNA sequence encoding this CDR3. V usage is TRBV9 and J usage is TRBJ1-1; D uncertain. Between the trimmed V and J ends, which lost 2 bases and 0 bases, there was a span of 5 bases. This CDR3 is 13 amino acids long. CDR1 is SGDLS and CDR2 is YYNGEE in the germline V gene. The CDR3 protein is CASSVSMNTEAFF. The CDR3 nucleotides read TGTGCCAGCAGCGTTTCAATGAACACTGAAGCTTTCTTT. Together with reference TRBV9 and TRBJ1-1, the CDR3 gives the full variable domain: DSGVTQTPKHLITATGQRVTLRCSPRSGDLSVYWYQQSLDQGLQFLIQYYNGEERAKGNILERFSAQQFPDLHSELNLSSLELGDSALYFCASSVSMNTEAFFGQGTRLTVV.

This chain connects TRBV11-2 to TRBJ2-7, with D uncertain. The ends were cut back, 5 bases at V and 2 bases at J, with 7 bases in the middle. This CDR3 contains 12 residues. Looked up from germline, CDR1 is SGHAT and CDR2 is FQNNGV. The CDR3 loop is CASSPSPYEQYF. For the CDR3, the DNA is TGTGCCAGCAGCCCGAGCCCCTACGAGCAGTACTTC.

As DNA, the CDR3 is TGTGCCAGCAGCGATAACGGGGTTAACTATGGCTACACCTTC. Translating gives CASSDNGVNYGYTF. This chain connects TRBV3-1 (or the pseudogene TRBV3-2) to TRBJ1-2; D is uncertain. This CDR3 contains 14 residues. V lost 5 bases to trimming and J lost 1 base, with 11 bases between them. Germline values: CDR1 LGHDT, CDR2 YNNKEL (reference sequence).

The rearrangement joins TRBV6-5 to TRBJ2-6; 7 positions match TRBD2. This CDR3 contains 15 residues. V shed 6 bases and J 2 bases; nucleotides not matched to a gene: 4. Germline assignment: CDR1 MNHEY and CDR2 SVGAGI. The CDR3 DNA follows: TGTGCCAGCAGAAACGGGGGGACTGGGGCCAACGTCCTGACTTTC. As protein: CASRNGGTGANVLTF.

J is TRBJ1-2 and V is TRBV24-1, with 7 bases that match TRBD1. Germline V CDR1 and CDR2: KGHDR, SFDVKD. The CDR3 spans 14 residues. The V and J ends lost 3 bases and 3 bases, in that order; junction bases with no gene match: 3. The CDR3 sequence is CATSDHGTDYGYTF. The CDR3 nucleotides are TGTGCCACCAGTGATCACGGGACAGACTATGGCTACACCTTC.

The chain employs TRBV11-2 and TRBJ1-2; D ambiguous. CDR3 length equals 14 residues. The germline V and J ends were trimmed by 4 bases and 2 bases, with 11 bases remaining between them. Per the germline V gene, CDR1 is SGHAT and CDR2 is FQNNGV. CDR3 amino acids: CASSSLSWNYGYTF. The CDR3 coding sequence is TGTGCCAGCAGCTCCCTGAGCTGGAACTATGGCTACACCTTC.

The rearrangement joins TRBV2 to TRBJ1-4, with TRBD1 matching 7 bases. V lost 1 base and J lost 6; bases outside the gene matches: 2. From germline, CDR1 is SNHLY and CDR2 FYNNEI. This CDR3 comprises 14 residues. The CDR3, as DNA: TGTGCCAGCAGTGAAGGGCAGGGGGATGAAAAACTGTTTTTT. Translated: CASSEGQGDEKLFF.